These 27 T cell receptor beta chains were all obtained from the same sample, sequenced in a study of identical twins. MiXCR, applied by TCRdb to the 5' RACE reads, yields one record per CDR3 protein. The table shows 200,000 to 250,000 distinct CDR3 sequences, with around 8.1% occurring only once. The sample also formed part of further work on yellow fever vaccine responses in identical twins.

The specimen was memory (CD45RO+) T cells sorted from blood. The receptors shown here come from a woman aged 18-35 years in good health.

This clonotype was seen once. This sequence joins TRBV3-1 and TRBJ2-7, with D possibly matching TRBD2 (5 bases). Per the germline V gene, CDR1 is LGHDT and CDR2 is YNNKEL (reference sequence). With 4 bases removed from V and 1 base from J, the gap between germline ends came to 14 bases. This CDR3 is built from 15 residues. The CDR3 nucleotides read TGTGCCAGCAGCCTGACGCAACCGGGGTCCTACGAGCAGTACTTC. It translates to CASSLTQPGSYEQYF.

In its sample, this clonotype was seen many times. This sequence joins TRBV24-1 and TRBJ2-5; D gene uncertain. Germline V gene lookup returns CDR1 KGHDR and CDR2 SFDVKD. The CDR3 length is 12 residues. V was clipped by 0 bases and J by 4 bases, with 2 bases between them. The CDR3 loop reads CATSDLTETQYF. In DNA, the CDR3 is TGTGCCACCAGTGATTTGACAGAGACCCAGTACTTC.

This clonotype was detected many times. The V and J genes are TRBV28 and TRBJ2-3; TRBD2 agrees at 11 bases. CDR1 is MDHEN and CDR2 is SYDVKM in the germline V gene. The CDR3 loop spans 16 amino acids. V lost 6 bases, J lost 3 bases, and 8 bases stayed unmatched. This CDR3 is CASSPRGTSGTDTQYF. CDR3 DNA sequence: TGTGCCAGCAGCCCACGCGGGACTAGCGGAACAGATACGCAGTATTTT.

Many counts were recorded for this clonotype. The V and J genes are TRBV7-3 and TRBJ2-1, with D possibly matching TRBD1 (6 bases). Germline assignment: CDR1 SGHTA and CDR2 FQGTGA. V lost 5 bases, J lost 15 bases, and 23 bases lay in between. The CDR3 sequence is 14 residues long. The CDR3, as DNA: TGTGCCAGCAGCAAAGGGGGTTCGGCGCGGGTTTGGTTCTTC. It yields the protein CASSKGGSARVWFF.

This clonotype has at least ten counts. The chain employs TRBV4-2 and TRBJ2-7; TRBD1 is a possible D gene (6 bases). The V gene's germline CDR1 is LGHNA and CDR2 YNFKEQ. V lost 1 base and J 4 bases, leaving 11 bases between the germline ends. CDR3 length equals 14 residues. CDR3 sequence reads: CASSQGQTGYEQYF. Written as DNA, the CDR3 is TGTGCCAGCAGCCAAGGACAGACAGGTTACGAGCAGTACTTC.

This clonotype has a handful of counts. The chain couples TRBV10-1 to TRBJ2-4; D is unclear. The V gene's germline CDR1 is WNHNN and CDR2 SYGVQD (reference sequence). V was clipped by 0 bases and J by 4 bases, with 7 bases between them. This CDR3 comprises 14 residues. The CDR3 nucleotides are TGCGCCAGCAGTGAGTCATCACTAAAAAACATTCAGTACTTC. Translation gives CASSESSLKNIQYF.

CDR3 sequence reads: CSAPRPQGAYEQYF. CDR3 in DNA: TGCAGTGCTCCCAGACCACAGGGGGCCTACGAGCAGTACTTC. This chain joins TRBV20-1 and TRBJ2-7; TRBD1 agrees at 8 bases. CDR3 length: 14 residues. Germline V gene sequence: CDR1 DFQATT, CDR2 SNEGSKA (reference sequence). J was trimmed by 2 bases and V by 5 bases; bases with no gene match: 8.

This clonotype appeared a few times. V usage is TRBV2 and J usage is TRBJ1-6, with D possibly being TRBD1 (5 bases). Trimming left V 1 base short and J 3 bases short, with 10 bases between. The CDR3 contains 16 residues. The V gene's germline CDR1 is SNHLY and CDR2 FYNNEI. The DNA for the CDR3 is TGTGCCAGCAGTGAAGACAGGAAATTCTATAATTCACCCCTCCACTTT. Encoded protein: CASSEDRKFYNSPLHF.

There are a few counts of this clonotype. The rearrangement links TRBV12-3 or TRBV12-4 to TRBJ2-5, with D perhaps TRBD1 or TRBD2 (6 bases each). The V end lost 2 bases, the J end lost 5 bases, and 21 bases lay between the germline ends. This CDR3 has 17 residues. The CDR3 protein is CASSLRGGQPGSETQYF. The CDR3 DNA reads TGTGCCAGCAGTTTAAGAGGGGGGCAACCAGGGTCGGAGACCCAGTACTTC.

This clonotype showed up many times. This sequence joins TRBV29-1 and TRBJ2-1; D ambiguous. Trimming cost V 1 base and J 9 bases, with 22 bases left between them. Germline CDR1 SQVTM, CDR2 ANQGSEA. This CDR3 spans 16 amino acids. In DNA, the CDR3 is TGCAGCGTTGAAGGGCCTGTAAAACCCGGGTCAAGTGAGCAGTTCTTC. Encoded protein: CSVEGPVKPGSSEQFF.

V is TRBV19 and J is TRBJ2-1, with 10 bases aligning to TRBD1. This CDR3 comprises 16 residues. V dropped 4 bases and J dropped 7; count of bases not matched to a gene: 10. The V gene's germline CDR1 is LNHDA and CDR2 SQIVND (reference sequence). In DNA form, the CDR3 reads TGTGCCAGTAGTAGCCCGGGACAGGGGAGGTTGAATGAGCAGTTCTTC. Translation gives CASSSPGQGRLNEQFF.

This clonotype came up a few times. This sequence joins TRBV11-2 and TRBJ2-5; D is perhaps TRBD1 or TRBD2 (5 bases each). The CDR3 contains 14 residues. V shed 1 base and J shed 3 bases, with 9 bases lying between them. Per germline, CDR1 SGHAT and CDR2 FQNNGV. The CDR3 region has the DNA TGTGCCAGCAGCTTAGCGGGGCTCAAAGAGACCCAGTACTTC. Translated, it gives CASSLAGLKETQYF.

This clonotype has at least ten counts. The V and J genes are TRBV7-9 and TRBJ2-5; no clear D. This CDR3 has 14 residues. Germline lookup yields CDR1 SEHNR and CDR2 FQNEAQ (reference sequence). Trimming stripped 0 bases from V and 5 bases from J, with 10 bases between. The CDR3 here is CASSLAPRVETQYF. The CDR3 DNA reads as TGTGCCAGCAGCTTAGCCCCCCGCGTGGAGACCCAGTACTTC.

This clonotype was counted at least ten times. The rearrangement uses TRBV5-1 and TRBJ2-2; either TRBD1 or TRBD2 may fit D (5 bases each). With 0 bases removed from V and 4 bases from J, the gap between germline ends came to 10 bases. The CDR3 length is 15 residues. In germline, CDR1 is SGHRS, CDR2 YFSETQ. The CDR3, as DNA: TGCGCCAGCAGCTTGGCTGGGACCTCCACCGGGGAGCTGTTTTTT. It translates to CASSLAGTSTGELFF.

This clonotype was counted a few times. This chain connects TRBV3-1 to TRBJ1-4; TRBD1 agrees at 10 bases. V shed 2 bases and J 7 bases; nucleotides not matched to a gene: 4. Germline V gene sequence: CDR1 LGHDT, CDR2 YNNKEL (reference sequence). The CDR3 extends over 15 amino acids. CDR3 DNA: TGTGCCAGCAGCCAATCGGGGACAGGGGCTGAAAAACTGTTTTTT. It translates to CASSQSGTGAEKLFF. Full variable domain (outside the CDR3, taken from reference TRBV3-1 and TRBJ1-4): DTAVSQTPKYLVTQMGNDKSIKCEQNLGHDTMYWYKQDSKKFLKIMFSYNNKELIINETVPNRFSPKSPDKAHLNLHINSLELGDSAVYFCASSQSGTGAEKLFFGSGTQLSVL.

This clonotype was seen a few times. The chain links TRBV4-2 to TRBJ2-7, with 9 bases that match TRBD2. Losses at the gene ends were 2 bases for V and 1 base for J; bases not matched to a gene: 3. The CDR3 runs 15 residues. Germline V gene sequence: CDR1 LGHNA, CDR2 YNFKEQ. CDR3: CASSQRLADSYEQYF. For the CDR3, the DNA is TGTGCCAGCAGCCAACGACTAGCGGATTCCTACGAGCAGTACTTC.

At least ten counts were recorded for this clonotype. The chain combines TRBV11-2 with TRBJ2-3; TRBD1 aligns across 7 bases. V lost 4 bases and J lost 2; bases outside the gene matches: 3. CDR1 SGHAT and CDR2 FQNNGV come from the germline V gene. This CDR3 contains 14 residues. The CDR3 region has the DNA TGTGCCAGCAGCTCGGGACAGTTCACAGATACGCAGTATTTT. Translated: CASSSGQFTDTQYF.

This clonotype was picked up many times. The rearrangement uses TRBV9 and TRBJ1-1; weak D call: TRBD1 (5 bases). Germline CDR1 is SGDLS and CDR2 is YYNGEE. Trimming removed 2 bases from V and 8 bases from J, with 16 bases in between. CDR3 length: 14 residues. The CDR3 here is CASSVEKGIAEAFF. For the CDR3, the DNA is TGTGCCAGCAGCGTGGAAAAGGGGATTGCGGAAGCTTTCTTT.

V is TRBV14 and J is TRBJ2-7; D gene uncertain. V gave up 5 bases and J gave up 3 bases, with 17 bases separating them. The CDR3 totals 15 residues. Per the germline V gene, CDR1 is SGHDN and CDR2 is FVKESK. CDR3 sequence reads: CASSEDQIANYEQYF. CDR3 nucleotides: TGTGCCAGCAGCGAGGACCAAATCGCAAACTACGAGCAGTACTTC.

This clonotype has at least ten counts. V is TRBV5-6 and J is TRBJ1-6; TRBD1 matches at 8 bases. This CDR3 is 14 amino acids long. CDR1 and CDR2 from the germline V gene are SGHDT and YYEEEE. The junction had 4 bases not matched to a gene; V was cut back by 2 bases and J by 9 bases. The CDR3 nucleotides are TGTGCCAGCAGCTTCGACAGGGGAGCTTCACCCCTCCACTTT. Translated, it gives CASSFDRGASPLHF.

This clonotype came up many times. The V gene is TRBV11-2, the J gene TRBJ2-2; D is unresolved. V lost 0 bases to trimming and J lost 0 bases, with 5 bases between them. Per germline, CDR1 SGHAT and CDR2 FQNNGV. The CDR3 is 15 residues long. CDR3 nucleotide sequence: TGTGCCAGCAGCTTAGAAGCAACGAACACCGGGGAGCTGTTTTTT. The encoded protein is CASSLEATNTGELFF.

This clonotype was counted a few times. The V gene is TRBV18, the J gene TRBJ2-1; D may be TRBD2 (6 bases). V lost 4 bases to trimming and J lost 9 bases, with 13 bases between them. The germline CDR1 and CDR2 sequences are KGHSH and LQKENI. The CDR3 spans 13 residues. The CDR3 is CASSLDVGGEQFF. The CDR3 DNA reads as TGTGCCAGCTCACTCGACGTGGGGGGTGAGCAGTTCTTC.

Many counts were recorded for this clonotype. V usage is TRBV6-1 and J usage is TRBJ2-3, with 10 bases lining up with TRBD2. The V and J ends lost 6 bases and 0 bases, in that order; junction bases with no gene match: 3. From germline, CDR1 is MNHNS and CDR2 SASEGT. The CDR3 spans 15 residues. CDR3 in DNA: TGTGCCAGCAGCTCACTAGCGGGAAGCACAGATACGCAGTATTTT. It encodes CASSSLAGSTDTQYF.

This clonotype has ten or more counts. Germline is not matched at one junction end, which may reflect a read error. The rearrangement uses TRBV7-7 and TRBJ2-3; D not certain. Germline V gene data show CDR1 as SSHAT and CDR2 as FNYEAQ (reference sequence). The CDR3 runs 13 residues. In DNA form, the CDR3 reads TGTGCTAGCAGCTTCCTAGACACAGATACGCAGTATTTT. Translated, it gives CASSFLDTDTQYF.

This chain uses TRBV28 with TRBJ2-4; TRBD1 might be the D (5 bases). V lost 7 bases, J lost 4 bases, and 8 bases lay in between. This CDR3 has 12 amino acids. Germline CDR1 is MDHEN and CDR2 is SYDVKM. The chain's CDR3 is CASTRDKNIQYF. Here the CDR3 DNA reads TGTGCCAGCACCAGGGATAAAAACATTCAGTACTTC.

The V call is TRBV20-1, the J call TRBJ2-7, with D perhaps assigned TRBD1 or TRBD2 (5 bases each). The CDR3 has 12 residues. Trimming shortened V by 6 bases and J by 0 bases, and 9 bases separated the two germline ends. The germline V gene has CDR1 DFQATT and CDR2 SNEGSKA (reference sequence). The CDR3 loop is CSARDLSYEQYF. The CDR3 nucleotides read TGCAGTGCCCGGGACCTCTCCTACGAGCAGTACTTC.

This clonotype was seen many times. The chain's CDR3 is CASSLASSGNTIYF. CDR3 coding DNA: TGTGCCAGCAGTTTAGCGAGCTCTGGAAACACCATATATTTT. The chain combines TRBV28 with TRBJ1-3; D is unclear. The germline CDR1 and CDR2 sequences are MDHEN and SYDVKM. This CDR3 has 14 amino acids. Trimming pared 2 bases from V and 0 bases from J, leaving 5 bases between.